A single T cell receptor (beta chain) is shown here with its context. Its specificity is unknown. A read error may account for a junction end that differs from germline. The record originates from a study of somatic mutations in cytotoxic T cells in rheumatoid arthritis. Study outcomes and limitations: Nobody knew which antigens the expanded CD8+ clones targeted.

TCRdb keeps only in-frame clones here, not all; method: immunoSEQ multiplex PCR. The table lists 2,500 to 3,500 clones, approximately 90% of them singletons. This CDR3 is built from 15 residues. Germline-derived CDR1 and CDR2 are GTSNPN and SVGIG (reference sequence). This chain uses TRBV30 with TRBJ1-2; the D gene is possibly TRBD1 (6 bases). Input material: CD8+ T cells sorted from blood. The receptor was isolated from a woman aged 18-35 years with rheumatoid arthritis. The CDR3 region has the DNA TGTGCCTGGAGCCCCACGGGACACGACAACTGTGGCTACACCTTC. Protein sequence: CAWSPTGHDNCGYTF.